The 25 T cell receptor beta chains below were found in one sample sequenced in a study of T cells in Graves' hyperthyroidism and ophthalmopathy. There were TCR beta CDR3 regions amplified from RNA transcripts. HTBI primers were employed in a first-round RT-PCR of the TCR CDR3. TCRdb reprocessed the multiplex PCR reads with MiXCR, giving one entry per CDR3 protein. The sample holds about 590,000 distinct CDR3 sequences, less than 20% seen once. The sequencing sample was made of blood. These receptors were collected from a woman in her 30s with Graves' hyperthyroidism.

The genes are TRBV25-1 and TRBJ2-5; D unresolved. Germline CDR1 is MGHDK and CDR2 is SYGVNS. The CDR3 is 16 residues long. V was pared by 3 bases and J by 5 bases, with 19 bases between. Here the CDR3 DNA reads TGTGCCAGCAGTGACCGGCGGTCGACGGTCGGGGAGACCCAGTACTTC. Translating it yields CASSDRRSTVGETQYF.

This clonotype was seen repeatedly, ten times or more. The rearrangement uses TRBV5-1 and TRBJ2-1, with TRBD1 identical over 8 bases. Trimming removed 3 bases from V and 8 bases from J; junction bases left unmatched: 4. The CDR3 is made up of 13 amino acids. Germline CDR1 is SGHRS and CDR2 is YFSETQ. Written as DNA, the CDR3 is TGCGCCAGCAGCTATCAGGGGGCGTATGAGCAGTTCTTC. It codes for CASSYQGAYEQFF.

This clonotype has ten or more counts. J is TRBJ2-1 and V is TRBV2; TRBD1 aligns across 10 bases. The CDR3 spans 13 residues. CDR1 is SNHLY, CDR2 FYNNEI, per germline. V lost 4 bases, J lost 9 bases, and 3 bases stayed unmatched. The CDR3 sequence is CASSGDRGSEQFF. CDR3 nucleotides: TGTGCCAGCAGTGGGGACAGGGGTAGTGAGCAGTTCTTC.

Note on this clonotype: A much larger clone sits a single nucleotide away, making a read error possible. Since the CDR3 does not end with the conserved phenylalanine or tryptophan, this likely comes from a read error. The CDR3 reads CAFSSGSSYNEQFL. The CDR3, as DNA: TGTGCCTTCTCCTCGGGTAGCTCCTACAATGAGCAGTTCCTC. This sequence joins TRBV30 and TRBJ2-1, with no clear D. Per the germline V gene, CDR1 is GTSNPN and CDR2 is SVGIG (reference sequence). The CDR3 runs to 14 residues. With 7 bases removed from V and 0 bases from J, the gap between germline ends came to 13 bases.

A few counts support this clonotype. This sequence joins TRBV5-1 and TRBJ1-4; D is ambiguous. CDR1 and CDR2 (germline): SGHRS, YFSETQ. The CDR3 is 15 amino acids. V gave up 1 base and J gave up 0 bases, with 7 bases separating them. The CDR3 DNA follows: TGCGCCAGCAGCTTGTTGGGTTCAACTAATGAAAAACTGTTTTTT. The encoded protein is CASSLLGSTNEKLFF.

The sample holds many counts of this clonotype. J is TRBJ2-2 and V is TRBV12-3 or TRBV12-4; tentatively, D is TRBD2 (5 bases). This CDR3 is built from 15 residues. The V gene lost 7 bases and the J gene lost 7 bases, with 19 bases spanning the gap. CDR3 sequence (DNA): TGTGCCAGCATGACTACGGCGTTCGCGGGCGGGGAGCTGTTTTTT. This translates into CASMTTAFAGGELFF.

This clonotype was counted a few times. The J gene is TRBJ2-7, the V gene TRBV7-9; 13 nucleotides align to TRBD2. Unmatched junction bases numbered 5, after V lost 5 bases and J lost 7 bases. This CDR3 spans 14 amino acids. Germline assignment: CDR1 SEHNR and CDR2 FQNEAQ (reference sequence). The CDR3 sequence is CASSTLAGGGEQYF. CDR3 coding DNA: TGTGCCAGCAGCACACTAGCGGGAGGGGGTGAGCAGTACTTC.

This clonotype was observed many times. The chain links TRBV6-2 or TRBV6-3 to TRBJ2-1, with TRBD2 identical over 7 bases. This CDR3 spans 14 amino acids. Trimming cost V 6 bases and J 4 bases; bases outside gene matches: 6. The germline gives CDR1 MNHEY, CDR2 SVGEGT. CDR3 amino acids: CASSPGTIYNEQFF. Written as DNA, the CDR3 is TGTGCCAGCAGCCCCGGGACTATTTACAATGAGCAGTTCTTC.

This clonotype was seen only once. Relative to the germline gene, one junction end is altered; a read error may explain this. J is TRBJ1-5 and V is TRBV27, with 8 bases lining up with TRBD1. The CDR3 is 15 residues long. CDR1 and CDR2 from the germline V gene are MNHEY and SMNVEV (reference sequence). Here the CDR3 reads CSSSLTGQGRQPQHF. The CDR3 DNA reads TGTTCCAGCAGTTTAACCGGACAGGGACGACAGCCCCAGCATTTT.

The chain joins TRBV20-1 to TRBJ2-7; 13 bases agree with TRBD2. Germline V lookup: CDR1 DFQATT, CDR2 SNEGSKA (reference sequence). The CDR3 covers 14 residues. V lost 4 bases, J lost 7 bases, and 7 bases stayed unmatched. The CDR3 sequence is CSATGLAGVEEQYF. CDR3 DNA: TGCAGTGCTACCGGACTAGCGGGAGTAGAAGAGCAGTACTTC.

The sample holds many counts of this clonotype. The V call is TRBV12-3 or TRBV12-4, the J call TRBJ1-4, with TRBD1 identical over 8 bases. The CDR3 is 14 amino acids. The V gene end was trimmed by 5 bases and the J gene end by 5 bases; junction bases not matched to a gene: 4. The CDR3 loop reads CASSPQGVNEKLFF. The DNA of the CDR3 is TGTGCCAGCAGTCCACAGGGGGTGAATGAAAAACTGTTTTTT.

This clonotype was observed at least ten times. The V gene is TRBV20-1, the J gene TRBJ2-1; D unclear. CDR3 size: 13 residues. V was trimmed by 6 bases and J by 7 bases, leaving 16 bases between them. CDR1 and CDR2 (germline): DFQATT, SNEGSKA (reference sequence). The CDR3 bases are TGCAGTGCCAGCGCGAGCCCATGGAATGAGCAGTTCTTC. Residues: CSASASPWNEQFF.

This clonotype appeared a few times. The CDR3 reads CASSRYTGEKLFF. The CDR3 DNA reads TGTGCCAGCAGCCGATACACAGGGGAAAAACTGTTTTTT. The chain carries TRBV7-9 and TRBJ1-4, with TRBD1 as a possible D gene (6 bases). Germline values: CDR1 SEHNR, CDR2 FQNEAQ (reference sequence). CDR3 length equals 13 residues. The V end was cut by 5 bases, the J end by 8 bases, with 12 bases between.

This clonotype has just a few counts. The J gene is TRBJ2-6, the V gene TRBV18; the D gene is possibly TRBD1 (6 bases). The germline V gene encodes CDR1 KGHSH and CDR2 LQKENI. The germline V and J ends were trimmed by 3 bases and 0 bases, with 9 bases remaining between them. CDR3 length: 16 residues. CDR3: CASSPRTDSGANVLTF. The CDR3 DNA sequence: TGTGCCAGCTCACCCAGGACAGACTCTGGGGCCAACGTCCTGACTTTC.

This clonotype showed up many times. This sequence joins TRBV30 and TRBJ2-3; unclear D gene. The germline gives CDR1 GTSNPN, CDR2 SVGIG (reference sequence). This CDR3 has 12 residues. Trimming left V 0 bases short and J 6 bases short, with 7 bases between. The CDR3 nucleotides read TGTGCCTGGAGTGTACGTGCGGATACGCAGTATTTT. Encoded protein: CAWSVRADTQYF. The whole variable domain, remainder taken from reference TRBV30 and TRBJ2-3, is SQTIHQWPATLVQPVGSPLSLECTVEGTSNPNLYWYRQAAGRGLQLLFYSVGIGQISSEVPQNLSASRPQDRQFILSSKKLLLSDSGFYLCAWSVRADTQYFGPGTRLTVL.

The sample holds many counts of this clonotype. This chain connects TRBV28 to TRBJ2-1, with D possibly TRBD1 on 5 matching bases. Trimming removed 7 bases at V and 5 bases at J, with 6 bases between. CDR1 is MDHEN, CDR2 SYDVKM, per germline. This CDR3 has 11 amino acids. CDR3 protein: CASKGHNEQFF. In nucleotides, the CDR3 is TGTGCCAGCAAGGGGCACAATGAGCAGTTCTTC.

This clonotype was counted many times. The chain employs TRBV11-1 and TRBJ2-7, with 8 bases aligning to TRBD2. The CDR3 is 15 amino acids. The trim removed 5 bases at V and 2 bases at J, leaving 8 bases unmatched. Per the germline V gene, CDR1 is SGHAT and CDR2 is FQDESV (reference sequence). The CDR3 loop is CASSQSGSGAYEQYF. CDR3 bases: TGTGCCAGCAGCCAGAGCGGGAGTGGGGCCTACGAGCAGTACTTC.

V and J are TRBV6-2 or TRBV6-3 and TRBJ1-1, with 7 nucleotides matching TRBD1. The ends lost 6 bases at V and 10 bases at J; junction bases unmatched: 8. CDR1 is MNHEY and CDR2 is SVGEGT in the germline V gene. This CDR3 has 12 residues. The CDR3 nucleotides read TGTGCCAGCAGCCGACAGGGCTTCGGAGCTTTCTTT. As protein: CASSRQGFGAFF.

This chain uses TRBV6-1 with TRBJ2-1; 10 bases align to TRBD2. The V and J ends lost 2 bases and 8 bases, in that order; junction bases with no gene match: 3. The CDR3 spans 14 residues. Germline CDR1 reads MNHNS; CDR2 reads SASEGT. CDR3 in amino acids: CASSENLAGDEQFF. CDR3 DNA: TGTGCCAGCAGTGAAAATCTAGCGGGGGATGAGCAGTTCTTC.

This clonotype was counted between two and nine times. The chain has TRBV6-2 or TRBV6-3 and TRBJ2-3, with D hard to call. V lost 6 bases and J lost 4, with 5 bases in between. This CDR3 contains 11 residues. CDR1 is MNHEY, CDR2 SVGEGT, per germline. The chain's CDR3 is CASRDPDTQYF. DNA for the CDR3: TGTGCCAGCAGGGATCCAGATACGCAGTATTTT.

This clonotype was counted ten times or more. The chain links TRBV27 to TRBJ2-7; 7 bases fit TRBD2. The CDR3 consists of 15 residues. Trimming removed 1 base from V and 0 bases from J; junction bases left unmatched: 3. The germline gives CDR1 MNHEY, CDR2 SMNVEV (reference sequence). This chain's CDR3 is CASSLFGGSSYEQYF. DNA for the CDR3: TGTGCCAGCAGTTTATTCGGCGGGAGCTCCTACGAGCAGTACTTC.

This clonotype was picked up many times. V usage is TRBV7-3 and J usage is TRBJ2-1; 9 positions agree with TRBD2. V lost 5 bases and J lost 3; bases outside the gene matches: 8. Per germline, CDR1 SGHTA and CDR2 FQGTGA. This CDR3 contains 16 residues. In DNA form, the CDR3 reads TGTGCCAGCAGCGAACTGGGACTAGCAGACTACAATGAGCAGTTCTTC. Its translation is CASSELGLADYNEQFF.

This clonotype was observed a few times. The rearrangement joins TRBV20-1 to TRBJ1-5; TRBD1 aligns across 11 bases. CDR1 is DFQATT and CDR2 is SNEGSKA in the germline V gene (reference sequence). CDR3 length: 16 amino acids. The V gene end was trimmed by 1 base and the J gene end by 5 bases; junction bases not matched to a gene: 7. The CDR3 bases are TGCAGTGCTAGAGGTCGGGACAGGGGGTTCGATCAGCCCCAGCATTTT. This codes for CSARGRDRGFDQPQHF.

In this sample, this clonotype turned up many times. The chain carries TRBV18 and TRBJ2-3; D gene ambiguous. CDR3 size: 15 residues. Trimming removed 6 bases from V and 0 bases from J, with 13 bases in between. Germline CDR1 is KGHSH and CDR2 is LQKENI. CDR3 bases: TGTGCCAGCTCCCCAGTAGGAGAAAGCACAGATACGCAGTATTTT. Protein sequence: CASSPVGESTDTQYF.

In its sample, this clonotype was seen many times. The chain joins TRBV2 to TRBJ2-1, with D uncertain. CDR1 is SNHLY and CDR2 is FYNNEI in the germline V gene. Trimming removed 3 bases at V and 4 bases at J, with 13 bases between. CDR3 size: 15 residues. CDR3 in amino acids: CASSDRQNIYNEQFF. DNA of the CDR3: TGTGCCAGCAGTGATCGGCAGAACATATACAATGAGCAGTTCTTC.